One and the same sample provided the 26 T cell receptor beta chains below, sequenced in a study of T cells in localized non-small cell lung cancer. The method was immunoSEQ multiplex PCR; TCRdb's version includes in-frame clones alone and lacks a portion of them. Here the sample spans about 21,000 clones, 80% to 90% being singletons. The sequencing used PBMCs, collected before any cancer treatment. These receptors were obtained from a man aged 35-75 years with stage II squamous cell lung carcinoma.

The chain links TRBV5-1 to TRBJ1-1; D not certain. V dropped 4 bases and J dropped 1 base, with 8 bases sitting between them. The CDR3 has 13 residues. Germline V gene data show CDR1 as SGHRS and CDR2 as YFSETQ. This CDR3 is CASSPPWNTEAFF. CDR3 nucleotide sequence: TGCGCCAGCAGCCCGCCTTGGAACACTGAAGCTTTCTTT.

The V gene is TRBV7-2, the J gene TRBJ1-5; D is uncertain. CDR1 is SGHTA, CDR2 FQGNSA, per germline. CDR3 length: 17 residues. The ends were cut back, 3 bases at V and 0 bases at J, with 15 bases in the middle. The CDR3 bases are TGTGCCAGCAGCTTGAAAGGCGGCCGGGCTAGCAATCAGCCCCAGCATTTT. Protein product: CASSLKGGRASNQPQHF.

CDR3 residues: CAWSQLGGQGDTQYF. CDR3 in DNA: TGTGCCTGGAGTCAACTGGGGGGGCAAGGAGATACGCAGTATTTT. J is TRBJ2-3 and V is TRBV30; D perhaps matches TRBD2 (7 bases). Trimming pared 2 bases from V and 5 bases from J, leaving 17 bases between. Germline values: CDR1 GTSNPN, CDR2 SVGIG (reference sequence). The CDR3 is 15 amino acids.

CDR3 loop: CASSLGGAKETQYF. The DNA of the CDR3 is TGTGCCAGCAGCCTGGGGGGGGCGAAGGAGACCCAGTACTTC. This chain joins TRBV9 and TRBJ2-5; weak D call: TRBD2 (7 bases). CDR1 SGDLS and CDR2 YYNGEE come from the germline V gene. The CDR3 totals 14 residues. The V gene lost 4 bases and the J gene lost 5 bases, with 15 bases spanning the gap.

The CDR3 DNA reads as TGCAGCGTTGGGGGGGGCCCCTGGGGTACGCAGTATTTT. Its translation is CSVGGGPWGTQYF. The chain employs TRBV29-1 and TRBJ2-3; possibly TRBD2 for D (7 bases). The CDR3 consists of 13 residues. V lost 4 bases and J lost 8, with 16 bases in between. Per germline, CDR1 SQVTM and CDR2 ANQGSEA.

The gene calls are TRBV7-9 and TRBJ1-3; tentative D call: TRBD1 (6 bases). The CDR3 consists of 15 residues. Trimming left V 5 bases short and J 3 bases short, with 14 bases between. Germline values: CDR1 SEHNR, CDR2 FQNEAQ (reference sequence). CDR3 in DNA: TGTGCCAGCAGCACCCCAGGGACAAATGGAAACACCATATATTTT. Translation: CASSTPGTNGNTIYF.

Remarks on this clone: This CDR3 is also generated by other DNA sequences in the sample. This chain uses TRBV2 with TRBJ1-1; tentative D call: TRBD1 (5 bases). This CDR3 is 10 amino acids long. Germline V lookup: CDR1 SNHLY, CDR2 FYNNEI. With 11 bases removed from V and 5 bases from J, the gap between germline ends came to 9 bases. The CDR3 DNA reads as TGTGCCTCGGGGGGGACTGAAGCTTTCTTT. Translated: CASGGTEAFF. The full variable domain, in which reference TRBV2 and TRBJ1-1 provide the parts outside the CDR3, is EPEVTQTPSHQVTQMGQEVILRCVPISNHLYFYWYRQILGQKVEFLVSFYNNEISEKSEIFDDQFSVERPDGSNFTLKIRSTKLEDSAMYFCASGGTEAFFGQGTRLTVV.

The chain joins TRBV19 to TRBJ2-1; TRBD2 is a possible D gene (5 bases). The V and J ends lost 1 base and 8 bases respectively, with 6 bases between them. CDR1 LNHDA and CDR2 SQIVND come from the germline V gene (reference sequence). This CDR3 region has 12 residues. CDR3 nucleotides: TGTGCCAGTAGTATAGGGGGAGATGAGCAGTTCTTC. Protein product: CASSIGGDEQFF.

The chain is built from TRBV5-6 and TRBJ1-5, with D possibly being TRBD1 (6 bases). The CDR3 is made up of 14 amino acids. Per germline, CDR1 SGHDT and CDR2 YYEEEE. The ends were cut back, 4 bases at V and 3 bases at J, with 11 bases in the middle. The CDR3 loop reads CASSLTGYNQPQHF. The CDR3 DNA is TGTGCCAGCAGCCTGACAGGCTACAATCAGCCCCAGCATTTT.

V gene TRBV19 combines with J gene TRBJ1-1; the match to TRBD1 covers 11 bases. V lost 5 bases and J lost 4; bases outside the gene matches: 3. The V gene's germline CDR1 is LNHDA and CDR2 SQIVND (reference sequence). This CDR3 spans 14 amino acids. DNA of the CDR3: TGTGCCAGTAGTTCGGGACAGGGGGTCACTGAAGCTTTCTTT. Translation: CASSSGQGVTEAFF.

A single count supports this clone. V and J are TRBV6-1 and TRBJ1-2, with 7 nucleotides matching TRBD1. CDR1 MNHNS and CDR2 SASEGT come from the germline V gene. Trimming cost V 5 bases and J 6 bases; bases outside gene matches: 6. The CDR3 loop spans 13 amino acids. In DNA form, the CDR3 reads TGTGCCAGCAGTCCCGACAGGGCCCATGGCTACACCTTC. Translating gives CASSPDRAHGYTF.

A few counts support this clone. V usage is TRBV16 and J usage is TRBJ2-7; 10 bases are a match to TRBD1. The ends lost 4 bases at V and 2 bases at J; junction bases unmatched: 5. The CDR3 has 15 amino acids. In germline, CDR1 is KGHSY, CDR2 FQNENV. The chain's CDR3 is CASSRGQGETYEQYF. CDR3 coding DNA: TGTGCCAGCAGCCGCGGACAGGGGGAAACCTACGAGCAGTACTTC.

The chain is built from TRBV10-1 and TRBJ2-5; D may be TRBD2 (5 bases). V was shortened by 0 bases and J by 3 bases, with 14 bases between the two germline ends. Germline CDR1 WNHNN, CDR2 SYGVQD (reference sequence). This CDR3 spans 16 amino acids. The CDR3 here is CASSESPTPGEETQYF. CDR3 nucleotide sequence: TGCGCCAGCAGTGAGTCCCCGACTCCCGGGGAAGAGACCCAGTACTTC.

The chain carries TRBV5-4 and TRBJ1-1; a possible D gene is TRBD1 (6 bases). V was shortened by 4 bases and J by 4 bases, with 14 bases between the two germline ends. Germline V gives CDR1 SGHNT, CDR2 YYREEE (reference sequence). The CDR3 totals 14 residues. DNA of the CDR3: TGTGCCAGCAGCGGGGAGGGGGGAGTCACTGAAGCTTTCTTT. This encodes CASSGEGGVTEAFF.

V is TRBV18 and J is TRBJ2-1; 7 nucleotides line up with TRBD2. The germline CDR1 and CDR2 sequences are KGHSH and LQKENI. CDR3 length: 17 residues. Trimming cost V 4 bases and J 5 bases; bases outside gene matches: 14. CDR3 sequence reads: CASSQTPWWEGNNEQFF. The CDR3, as DNA: TGTGCCAGCTCACAGACCCCCTGGTGGGAGGGAAACAATGAGCAGTTCTTC.

CDR3 protein: CASRLGGSNTGELFF. The CDR3 region has the DNA TGTGCCAGTAGGCTTGGGGGTTCGAACACCGGGGAGCTGTTTTTT. The rearrangement uses TRBV19 and TRBJ2-2; the D gene could be TRBD1 or TRBD2 (5 bases each). Germline-derived CDR1 and CDR2 are LNHDA and SQIVND (reference sequence). The CDR3 has 15 amino acids. Between the trimmed V and J ends, which lost 6 bases and 0 bases, there was a span of 11 bases.

The chain uses TRBV29-1 and TRBJ2-7; a weak D match, TRBD1 (6 bases). The CDR3 sequence is 14 residues long. The germline CDR1 and CDR2 sequences are SQVTM and ANQGSEA. The V end lost 6 bases, the J end lost 3 bases, and 18 bases lay between the germline ends. In DNA form, the CDR3 reads TGCAGCGTGGTCAGGGGCCAGAACCTCTACGAGCAGTACTTC. Protein: CSVVRGQNLYEQYF.

The chain has TRBV2 and TRBJ2-5; D uncertain. The germline V gene has CDR1 SNHLY and CDR2 FYNNEI. The CDR3 has 14 amino acids. Trimming shortened V by 3 bases and J by 2 bases, and 10 bases separated the two germline ends. The CDR3, as DNA: TGTGCCAGCAGTGATAGGCCTGAACAAGAGACCCAGTACTTC. Encoded protein: CASSDRPEQETQYF.

V is TRBV6-1 and J is TRBJ1-1, with D hard to call. The germline V gene encodes CDR1 MNHNS and CDR2 SASEGT. This CDR3 contains 13 residues. V lost 5 bases, J lost 5 bases, and 12 bases lay in between. The CDR3 nucleotides are TGTGCCAGCAGTCCCAAGGTGGGGACTGAAGCTTTCTTT. Its protein is CASSPKVGTEAFF.

The chain recombines TRBV4-2 with TRBJ1-5; weak D call: TRBD1 (6 bases). The CDR3 spans 16 residues. CDR1 and CDR2 (germline): LGHNA, YNFKEQ. Trimming took off 0 bases at V and 5 bases at J, with 14 bases between the two ends. DNA of the CDR3: TGTGCCAGCAGCCAAGATAAAGGGTCAGGGGATCAGCCCCAGCATTTT. Amino acids: CASSQDKGSGDQPQHF.

The chain is built from TRBV5-1 and TRBJ2-7; D not resolved. Germline-derived CDR1 and CDR2 are SGHRS and YFSETQ. CDR3 length: 13 residues. V was clipped by 0 bases and J by 5 bases, with 9 bases between them. The CDR3 protein is CASSLAGSDEQYF. CDR3 bases: TGCGCCAGCAGCTTGGCGGGTAGTGACGAGCAGTACTTC.

This sequence joins TRBV18 and TRBJ2-1; D remains ambiguous. The V gene lost 2 bases and the J gene lost 5 bases, with 19 bases spanning the gap. The CDR3 covers 17 residues. Per germline, CDR1 KGHSH and CDR2 LQKENI. CDR3 bases: TGTGCCAGCTCACCAGGAACCCCGGCGAGCGCACACAATGAGCAGTTCTTC. It is translated as CASSPGTPASAHNEQFF.

DNA of the CDR3: TGTGCCAGCAGCAACTGGGACAGGGTAGAGACCCAGTACTTC. This sequence encodes CASSNWDRVETQYF. This chain links TRBV5-4 with TRBJ2-5; 9 bases are shared with TRBD1. Trimming cost V 4 bases and J 4 bases; bases outside gene matches: 5. This CDR3 contains 14 residues. Germline assignment: CDR1 SGHNT and CDR2 YYREEE (reference sequence). Supplemented by reference TRBV5-4 and TRBJ2-5, the full variable domain reads ETGVTQSPTHLIKTRGQQVTLRCSSQSGHNTVSWYQQALGQGPQFIFQYYREEENGRGNFPPRFSGLQFPNYSSELNVNALELDDSALYLCASSNWDRVETQYFGPGTRLLVL.

This clone appeared a few times. The rearrangement links TRBV30 to TRBJ2-5; 9 nucleotides agree with TRBD2. The germline CDR1 and CDR2 sequences are GTSNPN and SVGIG (reference sequence). The CDR3 is 15 amino acids. Trimming took 0 bases from V and 5 from J; bases not matched to a gene: 7. DNA for the CDR3: TGTGCCTGGAGTGTAGGGCGGGGGGGCCTCGAGACCCAGTACTTC. Translated, it gives CAWSVGRGGLETQYF.

The rearrangement links TRBV4-1 to TRBJ1-6; 8 bases fit TRBD1. The trim removed 6 bases at V and 0 bases at J, leaving 1 base unmatched. Germline-derived CDR1 and CDR2 are MGHRA and YSYEKL. This CDR3 has 15 residues. The CDR3 DNA follows: TGCGCCAGCAGGGACAGGGACTCCTATAATTCACCCCTCCACTTT. Amino acids: CASRDRDSYNSPLHF.

For the CDR3, the DNA is TGTGCCACCAGCAGAGATTCATTACAGGTCTATAGCAATCAGCCCCAGCATTTT. Amino acids: CATSRDSLQVYSNQPQHF. This chain uses TRBV15 with TRBJ1-5; D might be TRBD1 (5 bases). The V end was cut by 0 bases, the J end by 0 bases, with 15 bases between. This CDR3 comprises 18 residues. Per germline, CDR1 LNHNV and CDR2 YYDKDF (reference sequence).